This TCR beta chain was obtained from a study of beta chain features in type 1 diabetes. Sequencing targeted expressed TCRB transcripts, as all isolated RNA had been reverse transcribed. TCRdb's table, derived via immunoSEQ multiplex PCR, lists solely in-frame clones and lacks some. The sample lists under 300,000 clones, 25% to 30% occurring once. This CDR3 has 14 residues. Between the trimmed V and J ends, which lost 2 bases and 4 bases, there was a span of 11 bases. Germline V gene data show CDR1 as MGHDK and CDR2 as SYGVNS. Only a few counts were recorded for this clone. The TCR comes from a man aged 30 to 39 in good health. The genes are TRBV25-1 and TRBJ2-5; D is possibly TRBD1 (6 bases). The sample consisted of central memory CD4+ T cells from blood. The CDR3 is CASSEQGRAETQYF. For the CDR3, the DNA is TGTGCCAGCAGTGAACAGGGGCGCGCAGAGACCCAGTACTTC.